This TCR beta chain was sequenced for a study of blood T cell repertoires in COVID-19. Study context: The samples span acute and convalescent COVID-19 from the United States, Italy and Spain. PBMCs, B-cell-depleted T cells, or T cells were the source of the cDNA or gDNA that made up the material.

Profiled with immunoSEQ multiplex PCR; TCRdb holds only in-frame clones, not every one. The sample holds tens of thousands of clones; about 88% are singletons and the top ten take approximately 2.5%. The TCR comes from a man between 50 and 59 years old with acute or convalescent COVID-19. Sequencing was carried out using peripheral blood.

In DNA, the CDR3 is TGTGCCAGCAGTGACTCTAGCGGCTCTGGGGCCAACGTCCTGACTTTC. Its translation: CASSDSSGSGANVLTF. This sequence joins TRBV6-4 and TRBJ2-6; D is possibly TRBD2 (6 bases). The CDR3 runs 16 residues. V was cut by 0 bases and J by 0 bases, with 6 bases left in between. Per the germline V gene, CDR1 is MRHNA and CDR2 is SNTAGT.